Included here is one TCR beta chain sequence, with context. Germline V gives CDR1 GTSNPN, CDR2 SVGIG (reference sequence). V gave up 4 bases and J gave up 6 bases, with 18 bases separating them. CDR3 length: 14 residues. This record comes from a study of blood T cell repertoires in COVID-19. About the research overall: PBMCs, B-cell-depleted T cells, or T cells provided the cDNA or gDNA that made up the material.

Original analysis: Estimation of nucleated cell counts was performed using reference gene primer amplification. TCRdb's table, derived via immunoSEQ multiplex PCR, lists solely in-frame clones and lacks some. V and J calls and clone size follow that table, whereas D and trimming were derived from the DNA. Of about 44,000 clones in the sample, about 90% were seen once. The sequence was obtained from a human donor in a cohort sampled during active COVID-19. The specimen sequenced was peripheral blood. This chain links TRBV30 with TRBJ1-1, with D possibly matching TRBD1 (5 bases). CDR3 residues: CAWTGGLGRPEAFF. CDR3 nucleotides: TGTGCCTGGACCGGGGGGTTGGGGAGGCCTGAAGCTTTCTTT. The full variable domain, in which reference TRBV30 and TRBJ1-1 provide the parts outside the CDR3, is SQTIHQWPATLVQPVGSPLSLECTVEGTSNPNLYWYRQAAGRGLQLLFYSVGIGQISSEVPQNLSASRPQDRQFILSSKKLLLSDSGFYLCAWTGGLGRPEAFFGQGTRLTVV.